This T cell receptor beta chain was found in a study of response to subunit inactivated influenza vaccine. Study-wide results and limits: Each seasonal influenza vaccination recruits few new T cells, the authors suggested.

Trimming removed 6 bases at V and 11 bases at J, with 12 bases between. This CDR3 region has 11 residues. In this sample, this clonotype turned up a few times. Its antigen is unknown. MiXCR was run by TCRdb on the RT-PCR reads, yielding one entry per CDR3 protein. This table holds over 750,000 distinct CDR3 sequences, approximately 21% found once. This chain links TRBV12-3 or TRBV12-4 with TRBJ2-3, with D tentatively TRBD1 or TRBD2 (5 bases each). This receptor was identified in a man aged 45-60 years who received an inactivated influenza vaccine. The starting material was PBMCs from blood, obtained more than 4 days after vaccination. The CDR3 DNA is TGTGCCAGCAGCCCGGGACGTAGGCAGTATTTT. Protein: CASSPGRRQYF.